One sample yielded the 16 T cell receptor beta chains listed below, sequenced in a study of spatial heterogeneity in lung cancer. TCRdb independently ran MiXCR on the 5' RACE reads; one entry per CDR3 protein. The sample holds under 4,000 distinct CDR3 sequences; around 3.3% are singletons and the top ten take approximately 15%. As for time point: sample taken at primary tumor resection. The specimen was lung tissue, collected at surgery. Every receptor here comes from a human donor with early-stage non-small cell lung cancer.

By frequency in the sample, this clonotype is medium-sized. The size of this beta chain means little, since it is a stray read in a library made for alpha chains. The chain is built from TRBV27 and TRBJ1-4, with TRBD1 matching 8 bases. The CDR3 runs to 17 residues. Germline CDR1 is MNHEY and CDR2 is SMNVEV (reference sequence). The trim removed 6 bases at V and 0 bases at J, leaving 9 bases unmatched. DNA of the CDR3: TGTGCCAGCAGATCGACAGGGGCCACGGCAACTAATGAAAAACTGTTTTTT. Translating it yields CASRSTGATATNEKLFF.

In its sample, this clonotype is medium-sized (0.01 to 0.1%). Within a library made for alpha chains, this beta chain is off target, and its count is uninformative. The chain carries TRBV6-5 and TRBJ1-2, with D perhaps TRBD1 (6 bases). The CDR3 is made up of 14 amino acids. The germline V gene encodes CDR1 MNHEY and CDR2 SVGAGI. V was trimmed by 6 bases and J by 7 bases, leaving 18 bases between them. In DNA, the CDR3 is TGTGCCAGCAGAAGAGGCAGGGGCGAAGTTGGCTACACCTTC. It yields the protein CASRRGRGEVGYTF.

By frequency in the sample, this clonotype is medium-sized. This beta chain represents an off-target read in a library built for alpha chains; its size is of limited meaning. The V call is TRBV6-5, the J call TRBJ1-1; 8 bases align to TRBD1. The ends lost 6 bases at V and 4 bases at J; junction bases unmatched: 10. Germline values: CDR1 MNHEY, CDR2 SVGAGI. The CDR3 spans 15 residues. CDR3: CASSSNQGASTEAFF. The CDR3 DNA reads TGTGCCAGCAGCTCAAACCAGGGGGCAAGCACTGAAGCTTTCTTT.

This clonotype was observed a few times. This beta chain came through as a stray read in a library set up for alpha chains, and its size says little. V usage is TRBV3-1 and J usage is TRBJ1-6, with D unclear. V gave up 3 bases and J gave up 10 bases, with 7 bases separating them. CDR1 and CDR2 (germline): LGHDT, YNNKEL (reference sequence). The CDR3 is made up of 12 amino acids. CDR3 in amino acids: CASSQGASPLHF. In DNA form, the CDR3 reads TGTGCCAGCAGCCAGGGTGCATCACCCCTCCACTTT.

This clonotype is medium-sized by share. Since the library was made to target alpha chains, this beta chain is a stray read and its abundance is not meaningful. This rearrangement joins TRBV6-7 to TRBJ1-2, with D hard to call. TRBV6-7 belongs to the ORF category, with a function that is uncertain. Trimming cost V 7 bases and J 3 bases, with 15 bases left between them. The CDR3 spans 14 residues. The CDR3 DNA follows: TGTGCCAGCAAAGTCGGCAGTATATACTATGGCTACACCTTC. As protein: CASKVGSIYYGYTF.

This clonotype is medium-sized within its sample. This beta chain lies outside the target of a library built for alpha chains; its clone size means little. The chain is built from TRBV6-2 or TRBV6-3 and TRBJ2-3, with a tentative D call TRBD2 (5 bases). V lost 0 bases to trimming and J lost 0 bases, with 13 bases between them. There are 17 residues in the CDR3. Germline CDR1 and CDR2: MNHEY and SVGEGT. The CDR3: CASSYSMGVPSTDTQYF. Written as DNA, the CDR3 is TGTGCCAGCAGTTACTCGATGGGAGTACCTAGCACAGATACGCAGTATTTT.

By frequency in the sample, this clonotype is medium-sized. Since it is a stray read in a library aimed at alpha chains, this beta chain has a size that is not meaningful. The V gene is TRBV5-1, the J gene TRBJ2-2, with 8 nucleotides matching TRBD1. The CDR3 is 14 amino acids. Trimming took 2 bases from V and 6 from J; bases not matched to a gene: 3. The germline CDR1 and CDR2 sequences are SGHRS and YFSETQ. DNA for the CDR3: TGCGCCAGCAGCTTACAGGGGGACGCCGGGGAGCTGTTTTTT. Encoded protein: CASSLQGDAGELFF.

This clonotype was recorded at least ten times. This beta chain is a stray sequence in a library constructed for alpha chains; its clone size is not meaningful. The genes are TRBV2 and TRBJ1-6; 10 bases fit TRBD1. Trimming at V came to 5 bases and at J to 9 bases, leaving 7 bases not matched to a gene. This CDR3 is built from 15 residues. Germline V gives CDR1 SNHLY, CDR2 FYNNEI. The CDR3 DNA reads as TGTGCCAGCAGTCTCGAGGGACAGGGGAGTTCACCCCTCCACTTT. Its protein product is CASSLEGQGSSPLHF. Variable domain in full (rest from reference TRBV2 and TRBJ1-6): EPEVTQTPSHQVTQMGQEVILRCVPISNHLYFYWYRQILGQKVEFLVSFYNNEISEKSEIFDDQFSVERPDGSNFTLKIRSTKLEDSAMYFCASSLEGQGSSPLHFGNGTRLTVT.

This clonotype was picked up many times. This beta chain is an off-target read within a library intended for alpha chains, so its frequency means little. V usage is TRBV15 and J usage is TRBJ2-5, with D perhaps matching TRBD1 or TRBD2 (6 bases each). The CDR3 totals 13 residues. In germline, CDR1 is LNHNV, CDR2 YYDKDF (reference sequence). V lost 5 bases, J lost 1 base, and 8 bases lay in between. CDR3 region: CATSRGPQETQYF. The CDR3 coding sequence is TGTGCCACCAGCCGGGGGCCCCAAGAGACCCAGTACTTC.

In its sample, this clonotype ranks as large. The library was built for alpha chains, so this beta chain is an off-target read and its size means little. This rearrangement joins TRBV11-2 to TRBJ2-5; no reliable D call. CDR1 and CDR2 (germline): SGHAT, FQNNGV. V was cut by 4 bases and J by 5 bases, with 8 bases left in between. CDR3 size: 12 residues. This chain's CDR3 is CASSSLLETQYF. The CDR3, as DNA: TGTGCCAGCAGCTCCCTACTGGAGACCCAGTACTTC.

This clonotype occurred many times. The size of this beta chain means little, since it is a stray read in a library made for alpha chains. This chain connects TRBV7-8 to TRBJ1-2, with D possibly matching TRBD1 (5 bases). V was trimmed by 0 bases and J by 4 bases, leaving 15 bases between them. In germline, CDR1 is SGHVS, CDR2 FQNEAQ. The CDR3 has 16 residues. The CDR3 bases are TGTGCCAGCAGCTTAGCGCAAGGGACGGGTTCCTATGGCTACACCTTC. Amino acid sequence: CASSLAQGTGSYGYTF.

This clonotype was detected ten times or more. For a library built for alpha chains, this beta chain is a stray read; little rests on its size. V and J are TRBV4-3 and TRBJ2-3; 7 bases fit TRBD2. V lost 4 bases and J lost 5; bases outside the gene matches: 3. This CDR3 contains 13 residues. Germline V gene data show CDR1 as LGHNA and CDR2 as YSLEER. CDR3 coding DNA: TGCGCCAGCAGCCGCCCGGGGGGAGATACGCAGTATTTT. Translating gives CASSRPGGDTQYF.

This clonotype rates as medium-sized (0.01 to 0.1%). This beta chain slipped into a library made for alpha chains as a stray read, so its size is not meaningful. The chain employs TRBV10-3 and TRBJ2-7; TRBD2 matches 12 bases. The CDR3 has 15 residues. The V gene end was trimmed by 6 bases and the J gene end by 3 bases; junction bases not matched to a gene: 6. The germline V gene has CDR1 ENHRY and CDR2 SYGVKD. CDR3 residues: CAISRTSGASYEQYV. Written as DNA, the CDR3 is TGTGCCATCAGCCGGACTAGCGGGGCTAGCTACGAGCAGTACGTC.

This clonotype was counted ten times or more. Because the library targeted alpha chains, this beta chain is an off-target read whose size means little. The V gene is TRBV6-2 or TRBV6-3, the J gene TRBJ2-3; TRBD2 matches at 11 bases. Per the germline V gene, CDR1 is MNHEY and CDR2 is SVGEGT. This CDR3 has 18 amino acids. After removal of 0 bases from V and 2 bases from J, the junction contained 7 bases not matched to a gene. CDR3 sequence: CASSYSFGLAGSTDTQYF. Here the CDR3 DNA reads TGTGCCAGCAGTTACTCCTTTGGACTAGCGGGTTCCACAGATACGCAGTATTTT.

Relative to its sample, this clonotype is medium-sized (0.01 to 0.1%). This beta chain slipped into a library made for alpha chains as a stray read, so its size is not meaningful. The chain joins TRBV28 to TRBJ1-2; TRBD1 aligns across 11 bases. This CDR3 spans 15 amino acids. Germline-derived CDR1 and CDR2 are MDHEN and SYDVKM. V dropped 5 bases and J dropped 4; count of bases not matched to a gene: 6. DNA for the CDR3: TGTGCCAGCAGTGTAACCGGGACAGGGGGCTATGGCTACACCTTC. Its translation: CASSVTGTGGYGYTF.

This clonotype is medium-sized within its sample. This beta chain is an off-target read within a library intended for alpha chains, so its frequency means little. The chain recombines TRBV20-1 with TRBJ2-7; weak D call: TRBD1 (6 bases). Germline V gives CDR1 DFQATT, CDR2 SNEGSKA (reference sequence). The CDR3 length is 13 residues. Trimming removed 3 bases at V and 3 bases at J, with 12 bases between. The CDR3 sequence: CSASESGVYEQYF. In DNA, the CDR3 is TGCAGTGCTAGTGAGTCAGGGGTCTACGAGCAGTACTTC.